The present entry profiles one T cell receptor beta chain with its context. The data belong to a study of cytotoxic CD8 clonotypes in ibrutinib-treated CLL. Produced via immunoSEQ multiplex PCR; TCRdb's table is partial and in-frame only. The sample includes under 200,000 clones, under 85% of them seen just once. There are 14 residues in the CDR3. The germline V gene encodes CDR1 MDHEN and CDR2 SYDVKM. The V end was cut by 3 bases, the J end by 5 bases, with 13 bases between. The sample was PBMCs, taken after 24 months of ibrutinib treatment. This receptor was taken from a human donor with chronic lymphocytic leukemia. The chain couples TRBV28 to TRBJ2-5; D possibly corresponds to TRBD2 (5 bases). The CDR3 is CASSLGSPGETQYF. DNA of the CDR3: TGTGCCAGCAGTTTGGGCAGCCCGGGGGAGACCCAGTACTTC.